This record looks at one TCR beta chain sequence and its context. The target antigen is unknown. The junction had 4 bases not matched to a gene; V was cut back by 8 bases and J by 3 bases. The germline gives CDR1 MNHEY, CDR2 SMNVEV (reference sequence). CDR3 length: 13 residues. Data came from immunoSEQ multiplex PCR; TCRdb stores just in-frame clones and leaves some out. The profile shows about 600,000 clones, 95% to 96% of them singletons. This record belongs to a study of shared clonotypes between healthy human individuals. Whole-study results and caveats: Estimated clonotype richness was generally higher in naive than memory subsets.

Naive CD8 populations comprised CD45RO-negative cells positively selected for CCR7, excluding terminally differentiated effector memory CD45RA+ cells. The source is a woman aged 25 to 39 in good health. This rearrangement joins TRBV27 to TRBJ2-1; 7 bases line up with TRBD2. Sequenced sample: naive CD8+ T cells sorted from blood. This CDR3 reads CASGLDFYNEQFF. CDR3 sequence (DNA): TGTGCCAGCGGACTAGATTTCTACAATGAGCAGTTCTTC.